A selection of T cell receptor beta chains follows, all from one sample in a study of shared clonotypes between healthy human individuals. Clones were read by immunoSEQ multiplex PCR, and TCRdb kept only the in-frame ones, dropping some. Of 1.4 million to 1.5 million clones in the sample, roughly 97% were seen once. Specimen: naive CD4+ T cells sorted from blood. These receptors were collected from a young man in good health. Each CDR3 is given with its conserved first and last residue. D genes are given only for firm matches. Some rows have no size entry. The others give once, few or many, or a class for an expanded clone.

TRBJ1-5,TRBV7-9,.,.,TGTGCCAGCAGCTTAGACCAGGGGTGGTATCAGCCCCAGCATTTT,CASSLDQGWYQPQHF
TRBJ1-1,TRBV7-6,.,.,TGTGCCAGCAGCTTACTTCGGGGTAGCACTGAAGCTTTCTTT,CASSLLRGSTEAFF
TRBJ1-5,TRBV5-1,.,.,TGCGCCAGCAGCTTGGCGCCCGATCAGCCCCAGCATTTT,CASSLAPDQPQHF
TRBJ2-1,TRBV6-5,.,.,TGTGCCAGCAGTCCCCGGGACCTGGAGGCCAATGAGCAGTTCTTC,CASSPRDLEANEQFF
TRBJ2-5,TRBV25-1,.,.,TGTGCCAGCAGTACCGCTTTTGGCAGGATTAAGACCCAGTACTTC,CASSTAFGRIKTQYF
TRBJ2-7,TRBV28,TRBD2,.,TGTGCCAGCAGTCCGGGACTAACGTACGAGCAGTACTTC,CASSPGLTYEQYF
TRBJ1-2,TRBV28,TRBD1,.,TGTGCCAGCAGCTCCGGGACAGGGGGCGCGGGGGGCTACACCTTC,CASSSGTGGAGGYTF
TRBJ2-7,TRBV27,.,.,TGTGCCAGCATTGCTCTTGGGGCCCCCTACGAGCAGTACTTC,CASIALGAPYEQYF
TRBJ2-2,TRBV27,.,.,TGTGCCAGCAGTTTATTGGGCAGGGGCGACACCGGGGAGCTGTTTTTT,CASSLLGRGDTGELFF
TRBJ2-7,TRBV4-1,.,once,TGCGCCAGCAGCCAAGAAGCGGTCCCTTACTACGAGCAGTACTTC,CASSQEAVPYYEQYF
TRBJ2-3,TRBV27,.,.,TGTGCCAGCAGCTTACAGAGGGGGGTGTCTAGCACAGATACGCAGTATTTT,CASSLQRGVSSTDTQYF
TRBJ2-2,TRBV2,.,once,TGTGCCAGCAGTGCTAGCAGGAACACCGGGGAGCTGTTTTTT,CASSASRNTGELFF
TRBJ2-7,TRBV5-5,.,once,TGTGCCAGCAGCAGTTGGGGCGGGACGAGCTCCTACGAGCAGTACTTC,CASSSWGGTSSYEQYF
TRBJ1-5,TRBV29-1,TRBD1,.,TGCAGCGCCGGAGGGGGCGCGAGCAATCAGCCCCAGCATTTT,CSAGGGASNQPQHF
TRBJ2-3,TRBV7-9,TRBD1,.,TGTGCCAGCAGCTTAGTTGACAGGGGCACAGATACGCAGTATTTT,CASSLVDRGTDTQYF
TRBJ1-5,TRBV10-3,.,.,TGTGCCATCAGTGAGTCTTTCTCTAATCAGCCCCAGCATTTT,CAISESFSNQPQHF
TRBJ2-1,TRBV7-9,TRBD2,.,TGTGCCAGCAGCCCTCGGACTAGCGGGAGGAATGAGCAGTTCTTC,CASSPRTSGRNEQFF
TRBJ2-5,TRBV7-2,.,.,TGTGCCAGCAGCTTAGCGGCTAAGACCCAGTACTTC,CASSLAAKTQYF
TRBJ1-5,TRBV28,.,.,TGTGCCAGCAGTGTTCATGGGCAGCCCCAGCATTTT,CASSVHGQPQHF
TRBJ1-5,TRBV7-2,.,.,TGTGCCAGCAGCTCAGGACCGCAGCGTGGCAATCAGCCCCAGCATTTT,CASSSGPQRGNQPQHF
TRBJ2-1,TRBV12-5,TRBD2,.,TGTGCTAGTGGTTTGGGCTTAGCGGGAGTTGTCAATGAGCAGTTCTTC,CASGLGLAGVVNEQFF
TRBJ1-1,TRBV9,TRBD1,.,TGTGCCAGCAGCAGTGGACAGGTCACTGAAGCTTTCTTT,CASSSGQVTEAFF
TRBJ1-1,TRBV27,.,.,TGTGCCAGCAGTTCGACACGGAGGTGGGTAACTGAAGCTTTCTTT,CASSSTRRWVTEAFF
TRBJ1-4,TRBV10-2,.,.,TGCGCCAGCAGTGAGTCGATTTCTTGGGAAAATGAAAAACTGTTTTTT,CASSESISWENEKLFF
TRBJ2-2,TRBV9,.,.,TGTGCCAGCAGCGTTCTTACCGGGACGGTAAACACCGGGGAGCTGTTTTTT,CASSVLTGTVNTGELFF
TRBJ2-7,TRBV18,TRBD1,.,TGTGCCAGCTCACCTCTCCCCGGGACAGGGGGTCCCGAGCAGTACTTC,CASSPLPGTGGPEQYF
TRBJ2-3,TRBV6-4,.,once,TGTGCCAGCAGTGACCCAGGGTATGGAGATACGCAGTATTTT,CASSDPGYGDTQYF
TRBJ2-7,TRBV5-5,TRBD2,.,TGTGCCAGCAGCCCCACTAGCGGGAGTTACGAGCAGTACTTC,CASSPTSGSYEQYF
TRBJ2-4,TRBV4-1,.,.,TGCGCCAGCAGCCTAAAGGGGCTAGCCAAAAACATTCAGTACTTC,CASSLKGLAKNIQYF
TRBJ2-1,TRBV11-3,TRBD2,.,TGTGCCAGCAGCTTAGTACCCCCACTAGCGGGAGGGCAGCAAGAGCAGTTCTTC,CASSLVPPLAGGQQEQFF
TRBJ2-7,TRBV7-2,.,.,TGTGCCAGCAGCGCAAACTCCTACGAGCAGTACTTC,CASSANSYEQYF
TRBJ2-2,TRBV5-1,TRBD2,few,TGCGCCAGCAGCTCGCTAGCGGGAGGAGTAGGAGGGGAGCTGTTTTTT,CASSSLAGGVGGELFF